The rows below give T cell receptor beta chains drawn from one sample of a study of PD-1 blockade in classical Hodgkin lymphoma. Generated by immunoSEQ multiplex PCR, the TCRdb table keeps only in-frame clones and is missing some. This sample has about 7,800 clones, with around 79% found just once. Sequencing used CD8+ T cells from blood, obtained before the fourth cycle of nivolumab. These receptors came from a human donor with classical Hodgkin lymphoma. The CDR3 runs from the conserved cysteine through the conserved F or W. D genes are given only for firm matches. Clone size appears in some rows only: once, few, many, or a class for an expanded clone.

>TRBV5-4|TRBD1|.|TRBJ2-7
CASSRPDREVSEQYF
TGTGCCAGCAGTCGACCCGACAGGGAAGTAAGCGAGCAGTACTTC
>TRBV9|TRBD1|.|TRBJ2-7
CASSVGDRVTYEQYF
TGTGCCAGCAGCGTAGGGGACAGGGTCACCTACGAGCAGTACTTC
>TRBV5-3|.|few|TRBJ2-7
CASSLVGRHYEQYF
TGTGCCAGCAGCTTGGTGGGACGGCACTACGAGCAGTACTTC
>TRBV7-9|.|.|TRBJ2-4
CAIASGVAKNIQYF
TGTGCCATCGCCTCAGGGGTAGCCAAAAACATTCAGTACTTC
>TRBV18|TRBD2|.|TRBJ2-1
CASSPRGAGGVYNEQFF
TGTGCCAGCTCACCACGGGGAGCGGGAGGGGTCTACAATGAGCAGTTCTTC
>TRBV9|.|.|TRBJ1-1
CASAGRRGNTEAFF
TGTGCCAGCGCAGGGCGCAGAGGGAACACTGAAGCTTTCTTT
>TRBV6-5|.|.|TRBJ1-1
CASSTNLRVTEAFF
TGTGCCAGCAGTACCAATTTAAGGGTCACTGAAGCTTTCTTT
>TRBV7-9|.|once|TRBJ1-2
CASSLYPDSRVYGYTF
TGTGCCAGCAGCTTATACCCGGACAGTAGAGTCTATGGCTACACCTTC
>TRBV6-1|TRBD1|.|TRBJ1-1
CASSGRQGDTEAFF
TGTGCCAGCAGTGGCAGACAGGGGGACACTGAAGCTTTCTTT
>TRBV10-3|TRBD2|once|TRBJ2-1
CAISESGSGGVNEQFF
TGTGCCATCAGTGAGTCGGGTAGCGGGGGGGTCAATGAGCAGTTCTTC
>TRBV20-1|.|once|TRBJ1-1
CSARDLDAFF
TGCAGTGCTAGAGATCTGGATGCTTTCTTT
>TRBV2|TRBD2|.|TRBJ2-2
CASRKRTSGSGELFF
TGTGCCAGCAGAAAACGGACTAGCGGGTCCGGGGAGCTGTTTTTT
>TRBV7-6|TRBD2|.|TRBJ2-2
CASSFLALAANTGELFF
TGTGCCAGCAGCTTCCTGGCACTAGCGGCAAACACCGGGGAGCTGTTTTTT
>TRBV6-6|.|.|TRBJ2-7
CASSFTYEQYF
TGTGCCAGCAGTTTTACCTACGAGCAGTACTTC
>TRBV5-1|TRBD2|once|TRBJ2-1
CASSLASGVRLAGKNEQFF
TGCGCCAGCAGCTTGGCCAGCGGGGTGAGACTAGCGGGCAAAAATGAGCAGTTCTTC
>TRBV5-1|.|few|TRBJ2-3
CASRATDTQYF
TGCGCCAGCAGGGCCACAGATACGCAGTATTTT
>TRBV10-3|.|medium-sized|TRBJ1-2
CAISAVEGYTF
TGTGCCATCAGTGCAGTTGAGGGCTACACCTTC
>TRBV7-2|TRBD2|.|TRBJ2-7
CASSLAIGQGLAGGREQYF
TGTGCCAGCAGCTTAGCCATTGGACAGGGACTAGCGGGAGGTCGGGAGCAGTACTTC
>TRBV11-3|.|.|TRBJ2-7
CASSPSGTSSGEQYF
TGTGCCAGCAGCCCCTCCGGGACCTCGTCGGGAGAGCAGTACTTC
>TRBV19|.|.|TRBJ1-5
CASSPTGYDQPQHF
TGTGCCAGTAGCCCAACAGGGTACGATCAGCCCCAGCATTTT
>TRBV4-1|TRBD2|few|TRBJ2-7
CASSLGSSGGYEQYF
TGCGCCAGCAGCTTAGGGAGTAGCGGGGGTTACGAGCAGTACTTC
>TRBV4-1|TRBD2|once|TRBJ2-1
CASSFTLADSYNEQFF
TGCGCCAGCAGCTTCACCCTAGCGGATTCCTACAATGAGCAGTTCTTC
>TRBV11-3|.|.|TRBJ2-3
CASSRTRRGTDTQYF
TGTGCCAGCAGCCGCACCCGAAGGGGCACAGATACGCAGTATTTT
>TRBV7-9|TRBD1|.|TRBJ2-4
CASSQGQATANIQYF
TGTGCCAGCAGCCAGGGACAGGCCACGGCAAACATTCAGTACTTC
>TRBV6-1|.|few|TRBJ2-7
CASSELYEQYF
TGTGCCAGCAGTGAACTCTACGAGCAGTACTTC
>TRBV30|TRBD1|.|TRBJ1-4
CAWSVGGQRSEKLFF
TGTGCCTGGAGTGTAGGGGGACAGCGTAGCGAAAAACTGTTTTTT
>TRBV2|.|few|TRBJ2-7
CASRDDARNEQYF
TGTGCCAGCAGGGATGACGCCAGGAACGAGCAGTACTTC
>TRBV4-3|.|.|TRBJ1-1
CASSPSLMNTEAFF
TGCGCCAGCAGCCCCAGCCTGATGAACACTGAAGCTTTCTTT
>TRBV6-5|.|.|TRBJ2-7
CASSSRESGLYEQYF
TGTGCCAGCAGTTCCCGAGAGAGCGGGCTCTACGAGCAGTACTTC
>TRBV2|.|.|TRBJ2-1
CASTSGATRDEQFF
TGTGCCAGCACCTCGGGGGCCACTAGGGATGAGCAGTTCTTC
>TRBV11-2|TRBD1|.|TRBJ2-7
CASSYLTGIPYEQYF
TGTGCCAGCAGCTACCTGACAGGGATTCCTTATGAGCAGTACTTC
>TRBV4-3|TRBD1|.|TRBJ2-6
CASSQETGVGANVLTF
TGCGCCAGCAGCCAAGAGACAGGGGTGGGGGCCAACGTCCTGACTTTC
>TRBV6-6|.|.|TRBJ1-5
CASSYSGASNQPQHF
TGTGCCAGCAGTTACTCGGGGGCCTCCAATCAGCCCCAGCATTTT
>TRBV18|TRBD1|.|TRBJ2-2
CASSPVGQGAPGELFF
TGTGCCAGCTCACCAGTAGGACAGGGGGCACCGGGGGAGCTGTTTTTT
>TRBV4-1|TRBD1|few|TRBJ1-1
CASSQRTGQVGEAFF
TGCGCCAGCAGCCAGCGGACTGGACAGGTGGGGGAAGCTTTCTTT
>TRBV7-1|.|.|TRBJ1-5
CASSPRSTSNQPQHF
TGTGCCAGCAGCCCCCGGAGTACTAGCAATCAGCCCCAGCATTTT
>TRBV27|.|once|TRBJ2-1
CASSLSPYNEQFF
TGTGCCAGCAGTTTATCGCCATACAATGAGCAGTTCTTC
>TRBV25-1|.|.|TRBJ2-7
CASSDSRKDRWEQYF
TGTGCCAGCAGTGACTCCAGGAAGGACCGTTGGGAGCAGTACTTC
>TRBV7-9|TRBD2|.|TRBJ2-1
CASSLVLRGAYNEQFF
TGTGCCAGCAGCTTAGTCCTGCGGGGGGCCTACAATGAGCAGTTCTTC
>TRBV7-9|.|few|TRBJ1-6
CASVMAGLVSPLHF
TGTGCCAGCGTCATGGCAGGTTTAGTTTCACCCCTCCACTTT
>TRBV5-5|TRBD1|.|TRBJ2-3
CASSLWLTGGPTDTQYF
TGTGCCAGCAGCTTGTGGTTGACAGGGGGCCCCACAGATACGCAGTATTTT
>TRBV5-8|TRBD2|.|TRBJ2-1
CASSLSASGGRNEQFF
TGTGCCAGCAGCTTATCGGCTAGCGGAGGACGCAATGAGCAGTTCTTC
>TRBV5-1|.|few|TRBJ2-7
CASSSYSVDEQYF
TGCGCCAGCAGCTCATATTCCGTCGACGAGCAGTACTTC
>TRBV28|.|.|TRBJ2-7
CASSFSPPGQYYEQYF
TGTGCCAGCAGTTTCTCTCCTCCGGGACAATACTACGAGCAGTACTTC
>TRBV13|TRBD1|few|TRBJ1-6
CASSFRQGNSPLHF
TGTGCCAGCAGCTTCCGACAGGGGAATTCACCCCTCCACTTT
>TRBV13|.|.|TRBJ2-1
CASSPMPWGAYNEQFF
TGTGCCAGCAGCCCCATGCCCTGGGGCGCCTACAATGAGCAGTTCTTC
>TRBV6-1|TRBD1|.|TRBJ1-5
CAISESRTGADQPQHF
TGTGCCATCAGTGAGTCTCGGACAGGGGCCGATCAGCCCCAGCATTTT
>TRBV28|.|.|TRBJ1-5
CASSFGWWRTNQPQHF
TGTGCCAGCAGTTTTGGTTGGTGGCGTACCAATCAGCCCCAGCATTTT
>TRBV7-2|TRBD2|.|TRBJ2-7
CASSLGLAASYEQYF
TGTGCCAGCAGCCTTGGACTAGCGGCCTCCTACGAGCAGTACTTC
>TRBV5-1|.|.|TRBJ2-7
CASSSTAGNSYEQYF
TGCGCCAGCAGCTCTACGGCCGGGAACTCCTACGAGCAGTACTTC
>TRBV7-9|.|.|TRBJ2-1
CASSLGSGNEQFF
TGTGCCAGCAGCTTGGGTTCCGGCAATGAGCAGTTCTTC
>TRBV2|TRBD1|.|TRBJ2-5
CASRRTGTQETQYF
TGTGCCAGCCGTAGGACAGGTACACAAGAGACCCAGTACTTC
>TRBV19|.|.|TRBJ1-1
CASSILVGTEAFF
TGTGCCAGTAGTATCCTTGTGGGCACTGAAGCTTTCTTT
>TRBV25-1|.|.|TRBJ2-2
CASSESVYTVNTGELFF
TGTGCCAGCAGTGAGTCCGTGTACACAGTGAACACCGGGGAGCTGTTTTTT